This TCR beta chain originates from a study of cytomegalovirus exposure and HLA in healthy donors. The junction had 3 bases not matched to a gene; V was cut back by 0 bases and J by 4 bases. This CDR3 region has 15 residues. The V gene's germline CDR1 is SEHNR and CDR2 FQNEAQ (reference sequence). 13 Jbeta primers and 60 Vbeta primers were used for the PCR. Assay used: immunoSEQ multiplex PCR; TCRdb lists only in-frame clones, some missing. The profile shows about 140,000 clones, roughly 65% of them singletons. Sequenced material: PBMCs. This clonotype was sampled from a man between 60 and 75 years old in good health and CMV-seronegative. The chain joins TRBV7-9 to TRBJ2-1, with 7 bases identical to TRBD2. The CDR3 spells CASSLAGAGYNEQFF. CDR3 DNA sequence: TGTGCCAGCAGCTTAGCGGGAGCGGGATACAATGAGCAGTTCTTC.